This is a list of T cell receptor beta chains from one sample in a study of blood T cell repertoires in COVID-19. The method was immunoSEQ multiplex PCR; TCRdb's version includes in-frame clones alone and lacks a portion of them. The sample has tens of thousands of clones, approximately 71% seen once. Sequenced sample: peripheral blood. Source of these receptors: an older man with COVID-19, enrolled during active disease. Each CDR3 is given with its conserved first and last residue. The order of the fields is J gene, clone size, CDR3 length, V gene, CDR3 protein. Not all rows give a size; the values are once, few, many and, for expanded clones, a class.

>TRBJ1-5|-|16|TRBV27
CASSPQGATGVQPQHF
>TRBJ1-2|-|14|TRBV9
CASSAETANYGYTF
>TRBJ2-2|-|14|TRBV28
CATKGTPSTGELFF
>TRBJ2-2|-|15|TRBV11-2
CASSLGASGRGELFF
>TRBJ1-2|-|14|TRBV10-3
CAISAEQGAHGYTF
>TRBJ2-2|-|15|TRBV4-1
CASSRSVQNTGELFF
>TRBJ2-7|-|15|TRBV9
CASSVAASASYEQYF
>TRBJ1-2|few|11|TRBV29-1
CSDGQGYGYTF
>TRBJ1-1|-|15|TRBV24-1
CATSDTGTGETEAFF
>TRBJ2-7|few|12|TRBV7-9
CASSLVSYEQYF
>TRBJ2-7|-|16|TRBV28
CASSFGTSGISYEQYF
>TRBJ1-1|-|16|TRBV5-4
CASSLGGDRVGTEAFF
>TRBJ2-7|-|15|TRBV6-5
CASSYSGQRPYEQYF
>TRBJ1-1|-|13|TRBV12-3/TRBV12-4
CASSSGQYTEAFF
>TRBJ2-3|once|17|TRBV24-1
CATSDLQGLAGVDTQYF
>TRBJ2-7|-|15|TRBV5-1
CASSEKQGTLYEQYF
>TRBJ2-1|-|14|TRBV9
CASSARGWDNEQFF
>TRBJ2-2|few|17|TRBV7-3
CASSPGQGREDTGELFF
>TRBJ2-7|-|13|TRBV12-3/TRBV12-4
CATAGQGDYEQYF
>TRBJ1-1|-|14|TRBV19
CASKMGQGNTEAFF
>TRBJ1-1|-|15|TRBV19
CASSLPRTTNTEAFF
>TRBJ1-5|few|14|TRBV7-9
CASSLTGGNQPQHF
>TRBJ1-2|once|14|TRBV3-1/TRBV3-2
CASSQGQGGYGYTF
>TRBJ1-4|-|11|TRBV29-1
CSVDPGEKLFF
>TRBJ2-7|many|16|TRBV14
CASSHGIVRFSNEQYF
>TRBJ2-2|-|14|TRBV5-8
CASSRGALTGELFF
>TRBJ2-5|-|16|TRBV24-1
CATSDFLGTGEETQYF
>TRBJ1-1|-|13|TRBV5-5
CASSLSPSTEAFF
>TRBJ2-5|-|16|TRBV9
CASSVAPAGESETQYF
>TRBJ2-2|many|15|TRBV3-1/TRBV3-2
CASRPGQGWGGELFF
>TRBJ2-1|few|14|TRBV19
CASSPQLGRNEQFF
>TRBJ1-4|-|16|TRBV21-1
CARITQPEEINEKLFF
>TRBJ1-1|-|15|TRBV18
CASSPSTGRYTEAFF
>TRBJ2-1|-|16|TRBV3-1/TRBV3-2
CASSQGLAGGVNEQFF
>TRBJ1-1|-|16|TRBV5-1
CASSLAGQGMNTEAFF
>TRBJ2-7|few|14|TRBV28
CASERAGAGYEQYF
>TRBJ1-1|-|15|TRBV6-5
CASSSDRAVGTEAFF
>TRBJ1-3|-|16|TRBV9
CASSGRTDFSGNTIYF
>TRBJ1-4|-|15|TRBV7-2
CASSLGDIWNEKLFF
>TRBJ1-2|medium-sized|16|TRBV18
CASSPKQGDSTDGYTF
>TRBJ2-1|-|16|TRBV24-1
CATSEASGRAYNEQFF
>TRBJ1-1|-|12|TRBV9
CASSALQGATFF
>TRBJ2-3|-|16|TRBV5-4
CASSSDSPFFEDTQYF
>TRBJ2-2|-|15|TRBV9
CASSPDLAGTGELFF
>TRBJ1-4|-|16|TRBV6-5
CASSYSMTGGREKLFF
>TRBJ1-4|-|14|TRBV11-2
CASSATGTGEKLFF